This TCR beta chain was identified in a study of control samples from healthy donors and cancer patients. The CDR3 totals 13 residues. Trimming shortened V by 6 bases and J by 7 bases, and 13 bases separated the two germline ends. Profiling relied on immunoSEQ multiplex PCR, and the TCRdb table lists in-frame clones only, not all of them. The table lists fewer than 110,000 clones, about 89% of them singletons, with about 18% in the top ten. Material: PBMCs. This sequence was found in a man in his 60s with lung cancer. The rearrangement links TRBV12-3 or TRBV12-4 to TRBJ1-5; no reliable D call. The CDR3 DNA is TGTGCCAGCAGCCCCAGTGTGGACCAGCCCCAGCATTTT. Translated: CASSPSVDQPQHF.